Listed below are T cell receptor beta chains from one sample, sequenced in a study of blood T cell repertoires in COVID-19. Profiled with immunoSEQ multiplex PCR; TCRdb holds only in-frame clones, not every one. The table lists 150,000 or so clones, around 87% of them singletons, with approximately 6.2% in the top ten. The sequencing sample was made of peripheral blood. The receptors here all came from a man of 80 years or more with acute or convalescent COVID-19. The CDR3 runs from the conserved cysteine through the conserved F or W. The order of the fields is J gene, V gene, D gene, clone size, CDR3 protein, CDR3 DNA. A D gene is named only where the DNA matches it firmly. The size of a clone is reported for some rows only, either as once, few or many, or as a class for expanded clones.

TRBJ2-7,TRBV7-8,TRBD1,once,CASSWSGQGSSYEQYF,TGTGCCAGCAGCTGGTCGGGACAGGGCTCCTCCTACGAGCAGTACTTC
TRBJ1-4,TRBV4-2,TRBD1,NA,CASSQDQDRVHEKLFF,TGTGCCAGCAGCCAAGACCAAGACAGGGTCCATGAAAAACTGTTTTTT
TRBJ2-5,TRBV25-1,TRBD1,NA,CASSTNRGRGETQYF,TGTGCCAGCAGTACAAACAGGGGGCGAGGGGAGACCCAGTACTTC
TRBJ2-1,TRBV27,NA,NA,CASSLLWGKGSYNEQFF,TGTGCCAGCAGTTTATTATGGGGCAAAGGGTCCTACAATGAGCAGTTCTTC
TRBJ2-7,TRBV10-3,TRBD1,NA,CAISLQGVEQYF,TGTGCCATCAGCCTACAGGGGGTCGAGCAGTACTTC
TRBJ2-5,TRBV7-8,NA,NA,CASSLGTVGETQYF,TGTGCCAGCAGCTTAGGGACAGTGGGAGAGACCCAGTACTTC
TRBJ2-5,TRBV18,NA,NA,CASSPGQASTGETQYF,TGTGCCAGCTCACCAGGTCAGGCATCCACGGGGGAGACCCAGTACTTC
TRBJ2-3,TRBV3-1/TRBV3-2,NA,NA,CASSQGMAVGGTDTQYF,TGTGCCAGCAGCCAAGGGATGGCGGTGGGTGGCACAGATACGCAGTATTTT
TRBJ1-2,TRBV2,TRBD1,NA,CASSDRTGRGGGYTF,TGTGCCAGCAGTGACCGGACAGGAAGGGGTGGTGGCTACACCTTC
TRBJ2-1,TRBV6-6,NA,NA,CASSLTWTGSGGLEQFF,TGTGCCAGCAGTCTAACCTGGACAGGGTCGGGAGGTTTGGAGCAGTTCTTC
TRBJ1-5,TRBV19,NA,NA,CASNTIGGSNQPQHF,TGTGCCAGTAACACAATCGGGGGGAGCAATCAGCCCCAGCATTTT
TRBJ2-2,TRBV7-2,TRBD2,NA,CASSLSPLASGELFF,TGTGCCAGCAGCTTATCGCCACTAGCGTCCGGGGAGCTGTTTTTT
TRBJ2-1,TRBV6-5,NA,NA,CASSYGTPSYNEQFF,TGTGCCAGCAGTTACGGTACTCCCTCCTACAATGAGCAGTTCTTC
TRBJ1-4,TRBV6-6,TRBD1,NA,CASGTGLAEKLFF,TGTGCCAGCGGGACAGGGCTTGCTGAAAAACTGTTTTTT
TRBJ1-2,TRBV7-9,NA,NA,CASSLAEMNYGYTF,TGTGCCAGCAGCTTAGCGGAGATGAACTATGGCTACACCTTC
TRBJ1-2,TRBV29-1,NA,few,CSVGEGRAGYTF,TGCAGCGTTGGGGAGGGTAGGGCTGGCTACACCTTC
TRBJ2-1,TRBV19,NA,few,CASSIAFGTSGPYNEQFF,TGTGCCAGTAGTATAGCCTTCGGGACTTCGGGGCCCTACAATGAGCAGTTCTTC
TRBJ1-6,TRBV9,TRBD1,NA,CASSARQGADSPLHF,TGTGCCAGCAGCGCCCGACAGGGGGCGGATTCACCCCTCCACTTT
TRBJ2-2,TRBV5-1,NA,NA,CASSSGGEVTGELFF,TGCGCCAGCAGCTCCGGAGGGGAGGTCACCGGGGAGCTGTTTTTT
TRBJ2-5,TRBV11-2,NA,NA,CASSFGDWGTQYF,TGTGCCAGCAGCTTTGGGGACTGGGGGACCCAGTACTTC
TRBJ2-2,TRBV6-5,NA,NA,CASSYLGELFF,TGTGCCAGCAGTTACCTGGGGGAGCTGTTTTTT
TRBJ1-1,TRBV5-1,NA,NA,CASSLGSVNTEAFF,TGCGCCAGCAGCTTAGGGAGTGTCAACACTGAAGCTTTCTTT
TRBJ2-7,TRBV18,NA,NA,CASSVSTDSYEQYF,TGTGCCAGCTCAGTCTCCACCGACAGCTACGAGCAGTACTTC
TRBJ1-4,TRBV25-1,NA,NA,CASSEAVGTNEKLFF,TGTGCCAGCAGTGAAGCGGTCGGTACTAATGAAAAACTGTTTTTT
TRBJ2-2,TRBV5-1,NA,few,CASSLGAGTGELFF,TGCGCCAGCAGCTTGGGGGCAGGCACCGGGGAGCTGTTTTTT
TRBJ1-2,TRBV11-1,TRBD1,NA,CASSPGQNYGYTF,TGTGCCAGCAGCCCGGGACAGAACTATGGCTACACCTTC
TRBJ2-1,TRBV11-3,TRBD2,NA,CASSMTSGYNEQFF,TGTGCCAGCAGCATGACTAGCGGTTACAATGAGCAGTTCTTC
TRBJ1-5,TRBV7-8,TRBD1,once,CASSLVGGTGLGNQPQHF,TGTGCCAGCAGCTTAGTCGGCGGGACAGGGTTGGGCAATCAGCCCCAGCATTTT
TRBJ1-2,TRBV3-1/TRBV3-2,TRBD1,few,CASSQPGQGRDGYTF,TGTGCCAGCAGCCAACCCGGACAGGGGAGAGATGGCTACACCTTC
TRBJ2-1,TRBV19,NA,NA,CASSMGWTSYNEQFF,TGTGCCAGTAGTATGGGCTGGACAAGCTACAATGAGCAGTTCTTC
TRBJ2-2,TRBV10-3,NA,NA,CAISAGGKNTGELFF,TGTGCCATCAGTGCGGGCGGGAAAAACACCGGGGAGCTGTTTTTT
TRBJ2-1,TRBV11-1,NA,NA,CASSLDGQYNEQFF,TGTGCCAGCAGCTTAGATGGGCAGTACAATGAGCAGTTCTTC
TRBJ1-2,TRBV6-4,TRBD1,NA,CASSQDRSHGYTF,TGTGCCAGCAGCCAGGACAGGTCCCATGGCTACACCTTC
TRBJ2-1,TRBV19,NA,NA,CASSIRRGNEQFF,TGTGCCAGTAGTATAAGGCGGGGCAATGAGCAGTTCTTC
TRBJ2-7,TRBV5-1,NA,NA,CASSLGGPYEQYF,TGCGCCAGCAGCTTGGGAGGTCCCTACGAGCAGTACTTC
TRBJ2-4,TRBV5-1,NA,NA,CASSLTLPGANIQYF,TGCGCCAGCAGCCTGACCCTCCCGGGAGCGAACATTCAGTACTTC
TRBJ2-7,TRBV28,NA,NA,CASSLFGANPYEQYF,TGTGCCAGCAGTTTATTTGGGGCTAACCCCTACGAGCAGTACTTC
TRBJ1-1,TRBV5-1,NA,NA,CASSIGGFDTEAFF,TGCGCCAGCAGCATAGGCGGGTTTGACACTGAAGCTTTCTTT
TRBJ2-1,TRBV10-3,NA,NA,CAISEYVGGSYNEQFF,TGTGCCATCAGTGAGTATGTTGGCGGTTCCTACAATGAGCAGTTCTTC
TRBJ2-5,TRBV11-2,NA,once,CASSDLGGGETQYF,TGTGCCAGCAGCGACCTTGGGGGCGGCGAGACCCAGTACTTC
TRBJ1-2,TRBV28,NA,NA,CASRGPDYGYTF,TGTGCCAGCAGGGGGCCCGACTATGGCTACACCTTC
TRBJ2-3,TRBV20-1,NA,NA,CSASNLVGLSTDTQYF,TGCAGTGCTAGTAATTTAGTGGGACTCAGCACAGATACGCAGTATTTT
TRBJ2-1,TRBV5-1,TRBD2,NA,CASSPGLAGPNEQFF,TGCGCCAGCAGCCCGGGACTAGCGGGACCCAATGAGCAGTTCTTC
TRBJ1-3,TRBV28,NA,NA,CASSSIQGVSGNTIYF,TGTGCCAGCAGTTCAATTCAGGGTGTGTCGGGAAACACCATATATTTT
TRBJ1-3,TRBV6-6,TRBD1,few,CASSSPDRGGNTIYF,TGTGCCAGCAGTTCCCCGGACAGGGGAGGAAACACCATATATTTT
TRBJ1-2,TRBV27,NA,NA,CASSLGGTLLNYGYTF,TGTGCCAGCAGTTTAGGGGGGACCCTTCTGAACTATGGCTACACCTTC
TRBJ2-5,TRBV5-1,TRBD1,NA,CASSQTGQQETQYF,TGCGCCAGCAGCCAGACGGGACAGCAAGAGACCCAGTACTTC
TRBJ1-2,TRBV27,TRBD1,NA,CASSLSYRGQHYGYTF,TGTGCCAGCAGTTTGTCCTACAGGGGGCAGCACTATGGCTACACCTTC
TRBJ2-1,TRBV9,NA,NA,CASSAREGAYNEQFF,TGTGCCAGCAGCGCCCGAGAAGGAGCCTACAATGAGCAGTTCTTC
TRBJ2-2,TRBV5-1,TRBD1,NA,CASSLAGQGAGGELFF,TGCGCCAGCAGCTTGGCCGGACAGGGGGCTGGCGGGGAGCTGTTTTTT
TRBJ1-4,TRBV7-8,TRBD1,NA,CASSLRQGQGEKLFF,TGTGCCAGCAGCTTGCGACAGGGACAAGGGGAAAAACTGTTTTTT
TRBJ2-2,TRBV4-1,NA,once,CASSQPLQGPNTGELFF,TGCGCCAGCAGCCAGCCTCTACAGGGCCCTAACACCGGGGAGCTGTTTTTT
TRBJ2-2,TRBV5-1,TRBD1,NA,CASSPADRDAGELFF,TGCGCCAGCAGCCCTGCCGACAGGGACGCCGGGGAGCTGTTTTTT
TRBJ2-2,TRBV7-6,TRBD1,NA,CASSLGTGTVHGELFF,TGTGCCAGCAGCTTAGGTACCGGGACAGTTCACGGGGAGCTGTTTTTT
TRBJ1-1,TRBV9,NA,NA,CASSVEVKGEAFF,TGTGCCAGCAGCGTAGAGGTCAAGGGGGAAGCTTTCTTT
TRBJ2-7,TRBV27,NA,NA,CASSRYGTYEQYF,TGTGCCAGCAGTAGGTACGGGACCTACGAGCAGTACTTC